The TCR beta chain under discussion was sequenced for a study of blood T cell repertoires in COVID-19. Study as a whole: COVID-19 samples, acute and convalescent, were from the United States, Italy and Spain.

In the original processing: By means of reference gene primer amplification, nucleated cell counts were estimated. TCRdb's table, derived via immunoSEQ multiplex PCR, lists solely in-frame clones and lacks some. The V and J calls and the clone size are those of that table, but D and trimming were determined from the DNA. The sample shows around 250,000 clones, 65% to 85% of them seen only once. The TCR originated in a woman aged 40 to 50 who had recovered from COVID-19. Sequenced sample: peripheral blood.

CDR3 protein: CASSQDWYSPRDYGYTF. The CDR3 DNA sequence: TGCGCCAGCAGCCAAGATTGGTACAGCCCGCGGGACTATGGCTACACCTTC. This chain joins TRBV4-1 and TRBJ1-2; D is unresolved. Germline CDR1 and CDR2: MGHRA and YSYEKL. CDR3 length: 17 amino acids. Trimming left V 0 bases short and J 3 bases short, with 17 bases between.